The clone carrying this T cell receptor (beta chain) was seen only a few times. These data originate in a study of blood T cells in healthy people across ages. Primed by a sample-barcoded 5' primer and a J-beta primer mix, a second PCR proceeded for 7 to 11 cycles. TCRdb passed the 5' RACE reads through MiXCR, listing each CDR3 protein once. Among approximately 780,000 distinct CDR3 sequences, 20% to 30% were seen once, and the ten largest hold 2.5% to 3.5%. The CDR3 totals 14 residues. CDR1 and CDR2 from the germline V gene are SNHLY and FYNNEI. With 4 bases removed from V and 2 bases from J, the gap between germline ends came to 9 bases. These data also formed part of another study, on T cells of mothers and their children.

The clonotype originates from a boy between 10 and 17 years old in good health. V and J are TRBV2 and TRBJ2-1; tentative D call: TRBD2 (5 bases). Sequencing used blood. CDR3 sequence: CASSASRAYNEQFF. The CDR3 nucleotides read TGTGCCAGCAGTGCCTCGAGGGCCTACAATGAGCAGTTCTTC.